Sequencing of this T cell receptor beta chain was carried out in a study of CD8 T cells in Susac syndrome. Germline V CDR1 and CDR2: SGHTA, FQGNSA. V was shortened by 5 bases and J by 2 bases, with 22 bases between the two germline ends. CDR3 size: 17 residues. It was negative isolation that provided the CD8+ and CD4+ T cells, whereas TEMRA cells were enriched by FACS. It was with random hexamers that about 0.45 to 1 ug RNA was reverse transcribed. Amplification of the TCR beta CDR3 was carried out by immunoSEQ multiplex PCR, which spanned a total of 54 Vbeta and 13 Jbeta segments. In TCRdb, the immunoSEQ multiplex PCR reads were re-called with MiXCR into one record per CDR3 protein. The sample yields 100,000 or so distinct CDR3 sequences, approximately 91% seen once.

Sequenced input: CD4+ T cells from PBMCs. The J gene is TRBJ2-7, the V gene TRBV7-2; D not resolved. This receptor was taken from a human donor in good health. The DNA of the CDR3 is TGTGCCAGCAGCGCCTCGAGCGACACGAAGGCAACCTACGAGCAGTACTTC. Translated: CASSASSDTKATYEQYF.